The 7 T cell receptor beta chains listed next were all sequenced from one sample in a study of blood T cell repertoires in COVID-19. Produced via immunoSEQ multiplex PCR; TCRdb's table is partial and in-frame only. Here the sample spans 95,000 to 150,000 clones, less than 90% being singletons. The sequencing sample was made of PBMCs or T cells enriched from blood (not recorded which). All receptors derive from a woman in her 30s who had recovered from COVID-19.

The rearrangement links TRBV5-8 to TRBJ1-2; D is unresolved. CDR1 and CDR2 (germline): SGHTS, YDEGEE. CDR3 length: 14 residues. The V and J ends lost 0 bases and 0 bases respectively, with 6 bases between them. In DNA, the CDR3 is TGTGCCAGCAGCTTGGCGTCCTCTAACTATGGCTACACCTTC. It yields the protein CASSLASSNYGYTF.

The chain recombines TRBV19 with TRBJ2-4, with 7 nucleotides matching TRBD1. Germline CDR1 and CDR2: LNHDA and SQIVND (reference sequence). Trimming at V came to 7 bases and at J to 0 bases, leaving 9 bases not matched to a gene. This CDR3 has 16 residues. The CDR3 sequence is CASTTSQGVAKNIQYF. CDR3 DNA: TGTGCCAGTACCACCTCGCAGGGGGTAGCCAAAAACATTCAGTACTTC.

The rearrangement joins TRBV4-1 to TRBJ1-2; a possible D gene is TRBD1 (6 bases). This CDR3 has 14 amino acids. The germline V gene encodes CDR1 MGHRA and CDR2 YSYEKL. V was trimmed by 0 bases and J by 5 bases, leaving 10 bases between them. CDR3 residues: CASSQDPTGYGYTF. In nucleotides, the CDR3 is TGCGCCAGCAGCCAAGATCCGACAGGATATGGCTACACCTTC.

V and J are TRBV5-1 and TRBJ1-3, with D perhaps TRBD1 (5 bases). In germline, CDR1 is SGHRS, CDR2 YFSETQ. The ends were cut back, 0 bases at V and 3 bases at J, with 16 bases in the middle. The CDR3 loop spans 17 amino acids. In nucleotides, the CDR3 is TGCGCCAGCAGCTTGGCCCCTGGAGGGGCCCGTGGAAACACCATATATTTT. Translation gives CASSLAPGGARGNTIYF.

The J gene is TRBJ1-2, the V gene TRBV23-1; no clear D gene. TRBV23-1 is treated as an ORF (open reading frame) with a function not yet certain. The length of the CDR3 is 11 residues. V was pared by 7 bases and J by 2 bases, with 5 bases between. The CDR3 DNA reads TGCGCCAGCACCAAAAACTATGGCTACACCTTC. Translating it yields CASTKNYGYTF.

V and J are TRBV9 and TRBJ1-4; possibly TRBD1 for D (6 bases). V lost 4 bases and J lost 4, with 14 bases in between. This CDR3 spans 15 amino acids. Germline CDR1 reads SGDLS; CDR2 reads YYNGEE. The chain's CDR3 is CASSPRQVFNEKLFF. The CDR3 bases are TGTGCCAGCAGCCCTCGACAGGTTTTTAATGAAAAACTGTTTTTT. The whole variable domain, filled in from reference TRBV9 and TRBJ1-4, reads DSGVTQTPKHLITATGQRVTLRCSPRSGDLSVYWYQQSLDQGLQFLIQYYNGEERAKGNILERFSAQQFPDLHSELNLSSLELGDSALYFCASSPRQVFNEKLFFGSGTQLSVL.

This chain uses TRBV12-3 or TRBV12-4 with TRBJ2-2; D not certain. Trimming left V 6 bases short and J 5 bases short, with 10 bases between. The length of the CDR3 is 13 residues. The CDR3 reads CASSTTLTGELFF. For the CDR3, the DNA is TGTGCCAGCAGCACTACGTTAACCGGGGAGCTGTTTTTT.